The rows below give T cell receptor beta chains drawn from one sample of a study of cytomegalovirus exposure and HLA in healthy donors. The data were produced by immunoSEQ multiplex PCR, yet TCRdb's version contains in-frame clones alone and is incomplete. In the table there are approximately 260,000 clones, around 85% of which are singletons. The specimen was PBMCs. Receptors were obtained from a woman aged 25-40 years in good health and CMV-seropositive. Each CDR3 is given with its conserved first and last residue. A D gene is named only where the DNA matches it firmly. Clone sizes are given selectively: once, few, many, or a class where the clone is expanded.

v_gene	d_gene	j_gene	abundance	CDR3aa	CDR3nt
TRBV5-1	-	TRBJ1-1	-	CASSPGTGDSEAFF	TGCGCCAGCAGCCCCGGGACGGGGGATTCTGAAGCTTTCTTT
TRBV5-1	TRBD1	TRBJ1-3	-	CASSLGQGTYGNTIYF	TGCGCCAGCAGCTTGGGACAGGGAACGTACGGAAACACCATATATTTT
TRBV7-6	TRBD1	TRBJ1-1	-	CASSLAGTGTLAFF	TGTGCCAGCAGCTTAGCCGGGACAGGGACTCTAGCTTTCTTT
TRBV27	TRBD1	TRBJ2-7	-	CASKLSGTGSYEQYF	TGTGCCAGCAAGCTTTCCGGGACAGGGTCCTACGAGCAGTACTTC
TRBV30	-	TRBJ1-3	-	CAWSVGQHSGNTIYF	TGTGCCTGGAGTGTGGGGCAGCACTCTGGAAACACCATATATTTT
TRBV28	-	TRBJ1-1	-	CASSTELPNTEAFF	TGTGCCAGCAGTACAGAACTCCCAAACACTGAAGCTTTCTTT
TRBV5-4	-	TRBJ2-7	-	CASSPALVENEQYF	TGTGCCAGCAGCCCAGCCCTCGTGGAGAACGAGCAGTACTTC
TRBV7-9	TRBD2	TRBJ2-1	once	CASSHSLAGENNEQFF	TGTGCCAGCAGCCATTCCCTAGCGGGAGAAAACAATGAGCAGTTCTTC
TRBV30	TRBD2	TRBJ2-7	-	CAWSGLAGASYEQYF	TGTGCCTGGAGTGGGCTAGCGGGCGCATCCTACGAGCAGTACTTC
TRBV19	TRBD1	TRBJ1-5	-	CASSPLQGTPLLTAGHQPQHF	TGTGCCAGTAGCCCCTTACAGGGGACGCCACTCCTCACCGCGGGCCATCAGCCCCAGCATTTT
TRBV10-3	TRBD1	TRBJ1-2	-	CAISESRTGGEDGYTF	TGTGCCATCAGTGAGTCTAGGACAGGGGGCGAGGATGGCTACACCTTC
TRBV5-1	TRBD1	TRBJ2-3	-	CASGLDRSTDTQYF	TGCGCCAGCGGATTGGACAGGAGCACAGATACGCAGTATTTT
TRBV19	-	TRBJ2-7	-	CASSIDRGHYQYF	TGTGCCAGTAGTATAGATCGAGGACATTACCAGTACTTC
TRBV29-1	-	TRBJ1-2	-	CSVGGANYGYTF	TGCAGCGTGGGAGGGGCGAACTATGGCTACACCTTC
TRBV11-2	-	TRBJ2-5	-	CASSLDSPRGETQYF	TGTGCCAGCAGCTTAGATTCCCCCCGGGGGGAGACCCAGTACTTC
TRBV5-5	-	TRBJ2-7	-	CASSRTGDYEQYF	TGTGCCAGCAGCAGGACGGGGGACTACGAGCAGTACTTC
TRBV2	-	TRBJ2-5	-	CASSSESQETQYF	TGTGCCAGCAGTTCCGAGTCCCAAGAGACCCAGTACTTC
TRBV11-3	-	TRBJ2-3	-	CASSLKTDTQYF	TGTGCCAGCAGCCTAAAAACAGATACGCAGTATTTT
TRBV5-4	-	TRBJ2-2	-	CASSDFTSTGELFF	TGTGCCAGCAGTGACTTTACCTCCACCGGGGAGCTGTTTTTT